The 14 T cell receptor beta chains below all came from one sample that was sequenced in a study of blood T cell repertoires in COVID-19. Method: immunoSEQ multiplex PCR; TCRdb's copy keeps in-frame clones and lacks some. The table lists 30,000 or so clones, more than 70% of them singletons. Sequencing was carried out using peripheral blood. The receptors come from a woman aged 40 to 50 with active or convalescent COVID-19.

V gene TRBV7-2 combines with J gene TRBJ1-1; no reliable D call. The germline gives CDR1 SGHTA, CDR2 FQGNSA. This CDR3 has 15 residues. Deletions cut 2 bases from V and 1 base from J, with 11 bases between. DNA of the CDR3: TGTGCCAGCAGCTTAATGGGAGGGTCGAACACTGAAGCTTTCTTT. Its protein is CASSLMGGSNTEAFF.

J is TRBJ1-1 and V is TRBV11-2, with a possible D match to TRBD1 (5 bases). Trimming pared 0 bases from V and 1 base from J, leaving 21 bases between. The CDR3 has 19 amino acids. The germline gives CDR1 SGHAT, CDR2 FQNNGV. CDR3 residues: CASSLDGRGSLRRNTEAFF. The CDR3 coding sequence is TGTGCCAGCAGCTTAGATGGGCGGGGGTCCCTACGAAGGAACACTGAAGCTTTCTTT.

This rearrangement joins TRBV27 to TRBJ2-3; a weak D match, TRBD2 (5 bases). The CDR3 runs 17 residues. Deletions cut 6 bases from V and 0 bases from J, with 19 bases between. Looked up from germline, CDR1 is MNHEY and CDR2 is SMNVEV (reference sequence). The CDR3 sequence is CASRRGLTVPSTDTQYF. The CDR3 DNA reads TGTGCCAGCAGACGCGGACTCACCGTACCTAGCACAGATACGCAGTATTTT.

The chain employs TRBV27 and TRBJ1-2, with 7 bases matching TRBD1. CDR3 length: 17 amino acids. The V and J ends lost 8 bases and 3 bases, in that order; junction bases with no gene match: 18. Looked up from germline, CDR1 is MNHEY and CDR2 is SMNVEV (reference sequence). The DNA of the CDR3 is TGTGCCAGCCACCCGAGACAGGGTGCGGGTTATGACTATGGCTACACCTTC. It is translated as CASHPRQGAGYDYGYTF.

The sample holds one count of this clone. CDR3 coding DNA: TGTGCCAGCAGTCCCCCGGGGGTTGGGTATGGCTACACCTTC. Translated: CASSPPGVGYGYTF. The chain links TRBV9 to TRBJ1-2; tentative D call: TRBD1 (5 bases). The V gene's germline CDR1 is SGDLS and CDR2 YYNGEE. The CDR3 runs 14 residues. With 5 bases removed from V and 5 bases from J, the gap between germline ends came to 16 bases.

The gene calls are TRBV30 and TRBJ1-1, with D tentatively TRBD1 (5 bases). Trimming shortened V by 3 bases and J by 6 bases, and 23 bases separated the two germline ends. CDR1 is GTSNPN, CDR2 SVGIG, per germline (reference sequence). The CDR3 runs 16 residues. The DNA of the CDR3 is TGTGCCTGGAGAGGTCCCTTACGGCAGGGTCGGGCTGAAGCTTTCTTT. It is translated as CAWRGPLRQGRAEAFF. Complete variable domain (other parts from reference TRBV30 and TRBJ1-1): SQTIHQWPATLVQPVGSPLSLECTVEGTSNPNLYWYRQAAGRGLQLLFYSVGIGQISSEVPQNLSASRPQDRQFILSSKKLLLSDSGFYLCAWRGPLRQGRAEAFFGQGTRLTVV.

The V gene is TRBV7-8, the J gene TRBJ2-1; 7 bases agree with TRBD2. Losses at the gene ends were 5 bases for V and 10 bases for J; bases not matched to a gene: 5. The germline CDR1 and CDR2 sequences are SGHVS and FQNEAQ. The CDR3 has 12 amino acids. The CDR3 spells CASSPTSREQFF. The CDR3 coding sequence is TGTGCCAGCAGCCCGACTAGCCGGGAGCAGTTCTTC.

This clone occurred once. The rearrangement uses TRBV7-3 and TRBJ2-7; perhaps TRBD1 as D (5 bases). V was clipped by 3 bases and J by 7 bases, with 13 bases between them. The CDR3 contains 13 residues. Germline CDR1 reads SGHTA; CDR2 reads FQGTGA. CDR3 in amino acids: CASSFAREGEQYF. CDR3 nucleotides: TGTGCCAGCAGCTTTGCCAGGGAAGGGGAGCAGTACTTC.

J is TRBJ1-5 and V is TRBV6-4; no clear D gene. V lost 0 bases to trimming and J lost 5 bases, with 14 bases between them. In germline, CDR1 is MRHNA, CDR2 SNTAGT. This CDR3 region has 16 residues. The CDR3 DNA sequence: TGTGCCAGCAGTGACTCGAGAGGGAGGCGAGATCAGCCCCAGCATTTT. This translates into CASSDSRGRRDQPQHF.

This chain joins TRBV10-2 and TRBJ2-7; 11 bases are shared with TRBD1. CDR1 and CDR2 (germline): WSHSY, SAAADI. The CDR3 is made up of 15 amino acids. J was trimmed by 6 bases and V by 9 bases; bases with no gene match: 13. In DNA form, the CDR3 reads TGCGCCAGTTGGGGGACCGGGACAGGGGGTTTCGAGCAGTACTTC. Translated, it gives CASWGTGTGGFEQYF.

Written as DNA, the CDR3 is TGTGCCAGCAGTGACTCGACAGCCGATGAAGTCTATGGCTACACCTTC. Residues: CASSDSTADEVYGYTF. This chain uses TRBV6-4 with TRBJ1-2, with a tentative D call TRBD1 (5 bases). Germline V lookup: CDR1 MRHNA, CDR2 SNTAGT. V lost 0 bases and J 4 bases, leaving 15 bases between the germline ends. CDR3 length equals 16 residues.

This clone was counted only a few times. The chain is built from TRBV6-1 and TRBJ2-7, with a weak D call TRBD1 (6 bases). Germline lookup yields CDR1 MNHNS and CDR2 SASEGT. The V gene lost 1 base and the J gene lost 3 bases, with 10 bases spanning the gap. The CDR3 loop spans 14 amino acids. CDR3 in amino acids: CASSEGTVYYEQYF. CDR3 sequence (DNA): TGTGCCAGCAGTGAAGGGACAGTCTACTACGAGCAGTACTTC.

The chain joins TRBV6-2 or TRBV6-3 to TRBJ1-2; D is unresolved. Germline lookup yields CDR1 MNHEY and CDR2 SVGEGT. Trimming pared 6 bases from V and 7 bases from J, leaving 18 bases between. The CDR3 consists of 14 residues. The CDR3 DNA reads as TGTGCCAGCAGCCGTCGAGGCGACCCCTTTGGCTACACCTTC. Translated: CASSRRGDPFGYTF.

The CDR3 loop is CASSLGSGNYEQYF. The CDR3 nucleotides read TGTGCCAGCAGCTTAGGGAGCGGGAATTACGAGCAGTACTTC. The chain employs TRBV7-8 and TRBJ2-7; 7 bases align to TRBD2. The germline gives CDR1 SGHVS, CDR2 FQNEAQ. The J segment lost 4 bases and the V segment lost 1 base, leaving 4 bases of the junction unmatched. This CDR3 is 14 amino acids long.